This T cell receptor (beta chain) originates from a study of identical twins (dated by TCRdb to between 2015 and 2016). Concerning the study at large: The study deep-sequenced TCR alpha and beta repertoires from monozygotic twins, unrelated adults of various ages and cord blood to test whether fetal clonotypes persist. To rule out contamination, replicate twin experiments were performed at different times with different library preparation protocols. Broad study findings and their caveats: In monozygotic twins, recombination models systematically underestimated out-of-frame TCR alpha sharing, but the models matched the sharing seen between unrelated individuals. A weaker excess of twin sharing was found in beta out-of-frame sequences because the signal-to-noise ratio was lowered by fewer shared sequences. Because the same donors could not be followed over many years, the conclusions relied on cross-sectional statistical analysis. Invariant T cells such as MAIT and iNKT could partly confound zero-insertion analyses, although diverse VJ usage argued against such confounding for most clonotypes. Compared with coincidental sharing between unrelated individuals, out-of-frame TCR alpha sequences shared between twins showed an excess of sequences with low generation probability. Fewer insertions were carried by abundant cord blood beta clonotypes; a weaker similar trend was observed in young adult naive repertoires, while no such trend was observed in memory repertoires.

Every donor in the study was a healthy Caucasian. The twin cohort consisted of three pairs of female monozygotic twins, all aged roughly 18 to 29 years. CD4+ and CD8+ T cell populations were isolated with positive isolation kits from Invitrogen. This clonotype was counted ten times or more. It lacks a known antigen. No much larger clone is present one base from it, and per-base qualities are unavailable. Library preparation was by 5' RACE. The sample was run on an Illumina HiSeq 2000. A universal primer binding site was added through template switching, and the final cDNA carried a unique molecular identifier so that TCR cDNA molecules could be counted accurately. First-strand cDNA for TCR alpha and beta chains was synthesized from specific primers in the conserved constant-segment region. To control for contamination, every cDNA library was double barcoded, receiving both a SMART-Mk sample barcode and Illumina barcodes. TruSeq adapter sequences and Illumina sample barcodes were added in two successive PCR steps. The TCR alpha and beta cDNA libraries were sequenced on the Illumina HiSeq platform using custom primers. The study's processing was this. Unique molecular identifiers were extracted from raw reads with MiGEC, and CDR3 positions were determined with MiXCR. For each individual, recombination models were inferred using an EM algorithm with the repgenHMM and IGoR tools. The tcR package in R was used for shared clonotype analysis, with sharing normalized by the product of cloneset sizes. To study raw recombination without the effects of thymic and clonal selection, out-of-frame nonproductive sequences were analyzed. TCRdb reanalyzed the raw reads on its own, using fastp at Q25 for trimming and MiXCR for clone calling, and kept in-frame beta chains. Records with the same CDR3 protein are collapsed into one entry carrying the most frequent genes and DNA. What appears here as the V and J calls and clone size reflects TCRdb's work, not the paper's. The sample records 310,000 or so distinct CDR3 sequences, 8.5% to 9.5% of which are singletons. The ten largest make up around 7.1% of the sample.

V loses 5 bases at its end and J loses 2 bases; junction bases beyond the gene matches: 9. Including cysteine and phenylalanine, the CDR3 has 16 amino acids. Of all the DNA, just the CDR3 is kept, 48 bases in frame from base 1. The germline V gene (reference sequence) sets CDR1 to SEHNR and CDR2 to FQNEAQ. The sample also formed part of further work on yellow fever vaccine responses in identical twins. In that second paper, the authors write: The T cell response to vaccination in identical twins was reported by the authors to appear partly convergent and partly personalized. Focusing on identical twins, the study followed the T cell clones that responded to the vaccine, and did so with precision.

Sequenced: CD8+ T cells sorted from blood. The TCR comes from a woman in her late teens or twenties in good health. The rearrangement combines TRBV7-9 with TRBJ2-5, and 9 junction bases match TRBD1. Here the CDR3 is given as CASSPRTGVAQETQYF. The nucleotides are TGTGCCAGCAGCCCTAGGACAGGGGTCGCGCAAGAGACCCAGTACTTC.